Listed below are T cell receptor beta chains from one sample, sequenced in a study of OX40 agonist ivuxolimab in advanced cancers. Profiling relied on immunoSEQ multiplex PCR, and the TCRdb table lists in-frame clones only, not all of them. This repertoire shows some 28,000 clones, over 75% found once; its top ten account for more than 20%. The source material was CD4+ or CD8+ T cells sorted from blood, sampled in a trial of the OX40 agonist ivuxolimab. Receptors originate from an adult with an advanced solid tumor such as melanoma, head and neck, liver or kidney cancer. The CDR3 runs from the conserved cysteine through the conserved F or W. The D gene is left open where the match is weak. Clone size appears in some rows only: once, few, many, or a class for an expanded clone.

TRBJ1-1	.	.	TRBV5-5	TGTGCCAGCAGCCAGGACAGACTGAACACTGAAGCTTTCTTT	CASSQDRLNTEAFF
TRBJ2-1	TRBD2	.	TRBV29-1	TGCAGCGTTGTTGGTACGCTGCGGGAGGGCCCGAAGGAGCAGTTCTTC	CSVVGTLREGPKEQFF
TRBJ2-7	TRBD1	.	TRBV19	TGTGCCAGTAGTATAGATCCGAGACAGGGGACCTACGAGCAGTACTTC	CASSIDPRQGTYEQYF
TRBJ2-7	TRBD2	.	TRBV6-1	TGTGCCAGCAGTGAATATAGCGGGAGGGTCTCCTACGAGCAGTACTTC	CASSEYSGRVSYEQYF
TRBJ2-1	.	.	TRBV11-2	TGTGCCAGCAGAAAAACAGGGTCTACCTCCTACAATGAGCAGTTCTTC	CASRKTGSTSYNEQFF
TRBJ1-6	TRBD1	.	TRBV6-4	TGTGCCAGCAGTGCGCAGGGGGCCGATAATTCACCCCTCCACTTT	CASSAQGADNSPLHF
TRBJ1-1	TRBD1	.	TRBV5-3	TGTGCCAGAAACCGGGACAGACAAATGAACACTGAAGCTTTCTTT	CARNRDRQMNTEAFF
TRBJ2-1	TRBD2	.	TRBV19	TGTGCCAGTAGTATCATCCTAGCGGGCGATGAGCAGTTCTTC	CASSIILAGDEQFF
TRBJ2-7	TRBD2	.	TRBV5-1	TGCGCCAGCAGCTTGGAGGCTAGCGGGAGGGCCGGTTACGAGCAGTACTTC	CASSLEASGRAGYEQYF
TRBJ2-5	.	.	TRBV5-1	TGCGCCAGCAGCACGGGGGGACAATTAGAGACCCAGTACTTC	CASSTGGQLETQYF
TRBJ2-3	.	.	TRBV7-8	TGTGCCAGCACCCCTAGGGAGTTCCGATCAGATACGCAGTATTTT	CASTPREFRSDTQYF
TRBJ2-3	.	.	TRBV21-1	TGTGCCAGCAGCCAAGAGCGAGCCATGTGCACAGATACGCAGTATTTT	CASSQERAMCTDTQYF
TRBJ2-2	.	.	TRBV4-3	TGCGCCAGCAGCCAAATTGGGGCGCTAGGACTTAACACCGGGGAGCTGTTTTTT	CASSQIGALGLNTGELFF
TRBJ2-7	.	once	TRBV30	TGTGCCTGGAGTCAACGGGGGTTCCACGAGCAGTACTTC	CAWSQRGFHEQYF
TRBJ1-1	.	.	TRBV4-1	TGCGCCAGCAGCCAAGAGGGTTCATGGCAGGGACGCACTGAAGCTTTCTTT	CASSQEGSWQGRTEAFF
TRBJ2-5	.	.	TRBV30	TGTGCCTGGAGTATACTGACCTGGGAGACCCAGTACTTC	CAWSILTWETQYF
TRBJ2-7	TRBD2	.	TRBV5-1	TGCGCCAGCAGCTTCGAAACGGGACTAGCGGCCTACGAGCAGTACTTC	CASSFETGLAAYEQYF
TRBJ2-5	.	.	TRBV6-5	TGTGCCAGCAGTTACTCGGGGTCCGGGGACCAAGAGACCCAGTACTTC	CASSYSGSGDQETQYF
TRBJ1-1	.	.	TRBV29-1	TGCAGCGTTGTCGGGCACCATGGGGGGAACACTGAAGCTTTCTTT	CSVVGHHGGNTEAFF
TRBJ2-7	TRBD2	.	TRBV7-9	TGTGCCAGCAGCTTAATTAGCGGGAGGGGCGAGCAGTACTTC	CASSLISGRGEQYF
TRBJ1-3	.	.	TRBV2	TGTGCCAGCAGCGATTTCCTCGGGAACCCTGGAAACACCATATATTTT	CASSDFLGNPGNTIYF
TRBJ2-7	TRBD2	once	TRBV5-5	TGTGCCAGCAGCCCCCCTTCGGGAGGGCCCTACGAGCAGTACTTC	CASSPPSGGPYEQYF
TRBJ2-1	.	.	TRBV9	TGTGCCAGCAGCGTAGGAGGGGGGAGCTCCTACAATGAGCAGTTCTTC	CASSVGGGSSYNEQFF
TRBJ2-3	.	.	TRBV27	TGTGCCAGCAGTTTATCCACATCTACTAGCACAGATACGCAGTATTTT	CASSLSTSTSTDTQYF
TRBJ2-7	.	.	TRBV14	TGTGCCAGCAGCCAAGATGGAAGGGGCGGCTACGAGCAGTACTTC	CASSQDGRGGYEQYF
TRBJ2-7	TRBD2	.	TRBV10-2	TGCGCCAGCAGTGAGAGATCTAGCGGGGGTTACGAGCAGTACTTC	CASSERSSGGYEQYF
TRBJ1-5	.	.	TRBV15	TGTGCCACCAGCAGAGATCCCGGCCCGAGGGGTCAGCCCCAGCATTTT	CATSRDPGPRGQPQHF
TRBJ2-7	TRBD2	.	TRBV27	TGTGCCAGCCGTCCTACGGGGACTAGCGGAGACCCCGAGCAGTACTTC	CASRPTGTSGDPEQYF
TRBJ2-2	.	.	TRBV5-1	TGCGCCAGCAGCTTGCTCCTACCGGGGGGCAGGGGATTCACCGGGGAGCTGTTTTTT	CASSLLLPGGRGFTGELFF
TRBJ2-3	TRBD2	.	TRBV7-8	TGTGCCAGCAGCGACACTAGCGGGGGAACAGATACGCAGTATTTT	CASSDTSGGTDTQYF
TRBJ2-7	TRBD1	.	TRBV10-2	TGCGCCAGCAGTGAGGGCCGCCTCAACAGGGGCATGTGGCCTTACGAGCAGTACTTC	CASSEGRLNRGMWPYEQYF
TRBJ1-2	.	.	TRBV7-9	TGTGCCAGCAGCCTTTCCGGGAGCTATGGCTACACCTTC	CASSLSGSYGYTF
TRBJ2-7	.	few	TRBV15	TGTGCCACCGGGTTCTCCTACGAGCAGTACTTC	CATGFSYEQYF